This TCR beta chain was retrieved from a study of blood T cell repertoires in COVID-19. As for the study in general: PBMCs, B-cell-depleted T cells, or T cells provided the cDNA or gDNA that made up the material.

The CDR3 totals 16 residues. CDR1 SGHKS and CDR2 YYEKEE come from the germline V gene (reference sequence). Trimming took 4 bases from V and 3 from J; bases not matched to a gene: 10. TCRdb keeps only in-frame clones here, not all; method: immunoSEQ multiplex PCR. This table has about 170,000 clones, approximately 87% appearing once. The chain couples TRBV5-5 to TRBJ2-3, with TRBD1 matching 8 bases. The sequencing input was peripheral blood. The receptor was derived from a young man with active or convalescent COVID-19. DNA of the CDR3: TGTGCCAGCAGCAAAACGGGACAGGATGGTACAGATACGCAGTATTTT. Its translation is CASSKTGQDGTDTQYF.